These 9 T cell receptor beta chains share one sample of origin, sequenced in a study of cytomegalovirus exposure and HLA in healthy donors. Vbeta (60) and Jbeta (13) primers were used in the PCR. Using immunoSEQ multiplex PCR, the repertoire was profiled, and TCRdb retains in-frame clones only, with some absent. The sample contains 130,000 or so clones, more than 65% of which appear only once. Input material: PBMCs. Source of these receptors: a man between 18 and 29 years old in good health and CMV-seropositive.

This clone was found a few times. The rearrangement joins TRBV29-1 to TRBJ1-2, with D uncertain. The CDR3 covers 11 residues. Germline V gene lookup returns CDR1 SQVTM and CDR2 ANQGSEA. Deletions cut 4 bases from V and 8 bases from J, with 11 bases between. The CDR3 loop is CSVGGPNGYTF. The CDR3 nucleotides are TGCAGCGTTGGAGGGCCAAACGGCTACACCTTC.

The gene calls are TRBV10-3 and TRBJ1-1; D is undetermined. V was clipped by 11 bases and J by 0 bases, with 22 bases between them. The germline gives CDR1 ENHRY, CDR2 SYGVKD. The CDR3 extends over 16 amino acids. CDR3: CAARAGRGIVNTEAFF. The DNA for the CDR3 is TGTGCCGCACGGGCCGGGAGAGGGATAGTGAACACTGAAGCTTTCTTT.

This clone has a handful of counts. The chain uses TRBV30 and TRBJ1-4, with TRBD1 matching over 8 bases. The V gene end was trimmed by 3 bases and the J gene end by 7 bases; junction bases not matched to a gene: 4. This CDR3 spans 13 amino acids. In germline, CDR1 is GTSNPN, CDR2 SVGIG (reference sequence). In DNA, the CDR3 is TGTGCCTGGAGAGTGGACAGGGCTGAAAAACTGTTTTTT. Its protein product is CAWRVDRAEKLFF.

V usage is TRBV5-1 and J usage is TRBJ1-1; D uncertain. The CDR3 loop spans 14 amino acids. V was cut by 0 bases and J by 3 bases, with 9 bases left in between. CDR1 and CDR2 (germline): SGHRS, YFSETQ. CDR3 amino acids: CASSLVLGDTEAFF. DNA of the CDR3: TGCGCCAGCAGCTTGGTATTGGGAGACACTGAAGCTTTCTTT.

The genes are TRBV5-1 and TRBJ2-1, with 13 bases matching TRBD2. The germline gives CDR1 SGHRS, CDR2 YFSETQ. CDR3 length: 16 residues. Losses at the gene ends were 4 bases for V and 10 bases for J; bases not matched to a gene: 11. CDR3 DNA: TGCGCCAGCAGCGCGGGAGGACTAGCGGGAGTATCGGAGCAGTTCTTC. Translated: CASSAGGLAGVSEQFF.

This chain connects TRBV28 to TRBJ1-1, with 7 bases that match TRBD1. Germline V gives CDR1 MDHEN, CDR2 SYDVKM. This CDR3 is 14 amino acids long. J was trimmed by 4 bases and V by 5 bases; bases with no gene match: 7. The CDR3 region has the DNA TGTGCCAGCAGTCAAATAGCAGGGGGCACTGAAGCTTTCTTT. As protein: CASSQIAGGTEAFF.

The rearrangement uses TRBV30 and TRBJ2-2; weak D call: TRBD1 (6 bases). V was cut by 3 bases and J by 4 bases, with 15 bases left in between. Per the germline V gene, CDR1 is GTSNPN and CDR2 is SVGIG (reference sequence). The CDR3 runs 15 residues. The CDR3 reads CAWSTGQRGTGELFF. In nucleotides, the CDR3 is TGTGCCTGGAGCACAGGGCAACGCGGCACCGGGGAGCTGTTTTTT.

The chain joins TRBV15 to TRBJ2-2, with D possibly TRBD2 on 5 matching bases. This CDR3 is 14 amino acids long. Germline CDR1 and CDR2: LNHNV and YYDKDF (reference sequence). Trimming stripped 3 bases from V and 4 bases from J, with 9 bases between. The CDR3 DNA is TGTGCCACCAGCAGGGACTCGAGCACCGGGGAGCTGTTTTTT. Translation gives CATSRDSSTGELFF. The full variable domain, rest sourced from reference TRBV15 and TRBJ2-2, is DAMVIQNPRYQVTQFGKPVTLSCSQTLNHNVMYWYQQKSSQAPKLLFHYYDKDFNNEADTPDNFQSRRPNTSFCFLDIRSPGLGDTAMYLCATSRDSSTGELFFGEGSRLTVL.

Comment on this clone: The junction does not match germline at one end; this may be a read error. The CDR3 region is CASSPDGSYTEQFF. DNA for the CDR3: TGTGCCAGCAGCCCGGACGGGAGCTACACTGAGCAGTTCTTC. This chain uses TRBV7-3 with TRBJ2-1, with D possibly matching TRBD2 (6 bases). CDR3 length: 14 residues. CDR1 SGHTA and CDR2 FQGTGA come from the germline V gene. The complete variable domain, with remaining parts taken from reference TRBV7-3 and TRBJ2-1, reads GAGVSQTPSNKVTEKGKYVELRCDPISGHTALYWYRQSLGQGPEFLIYFQGTGAADDSGLPNDRFFAVRPEGSVSTLKIQRTERGDSAVYLCASSPDGSYTEQFFGPGTRLTVL.